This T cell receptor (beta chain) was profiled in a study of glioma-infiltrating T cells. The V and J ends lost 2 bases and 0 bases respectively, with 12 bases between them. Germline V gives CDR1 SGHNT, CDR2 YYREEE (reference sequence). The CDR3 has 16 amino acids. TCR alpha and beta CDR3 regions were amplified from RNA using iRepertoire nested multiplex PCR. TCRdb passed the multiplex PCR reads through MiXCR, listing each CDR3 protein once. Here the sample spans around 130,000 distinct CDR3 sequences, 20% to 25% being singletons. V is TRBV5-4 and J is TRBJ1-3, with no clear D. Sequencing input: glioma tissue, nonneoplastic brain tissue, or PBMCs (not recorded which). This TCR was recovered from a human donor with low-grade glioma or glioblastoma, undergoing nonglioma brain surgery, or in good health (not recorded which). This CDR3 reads CASSFAHRDSGNTIYF. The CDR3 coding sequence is TGTGCCAGCAGCTTTGCCCATCGGGACTCTGGAAACACCATATATTTT.